A single sample is the source of the 32 T cell receptor beta chains below, sequenced in a study of cytomegalovirus exposure and HLA in healthy donors. PCR primers comprised 60 Vbeta and 13 Jbeta primers. Repertoires were generated with immunoSEQ multiplex PCR, while TCRdb's copy carries only in-frame clones and drops some. The sample has more than 150,000 clones, 76% seen once; the top ten hold roughly 2.5%. Sequenced: PBMCs. The receptors were gathered from a woman in her twenties or thirties in good health and CMV-seropositive.

CDR3 in DNA: TGTGCCAGCAGCCCACGACAGGGGTATCAGCCCCAGCATTTT. Amino acid sequence: CASSPRQGYQPQHF. The chain uses TRBV7-8 and TRBJ1-5, with 8 bases lining up with TRBD1. Germline trimming cut 5 bases from V and 5 bases from J; bases unmatched to any gene: 5. In germline, CDR1 is SGHVS, CDR2 FQNEAQ. The CDR3 has 14 amino acids. Looking up the rest from reference TRBV7-8 and TRBJ1-5 gives the full variable domain: GAGVSQSPRYKVAKRGQDVALRCDPISGHVSLFWYQQALGQGPEFLTYFQNEAQLDKSGLPSDRFFAERPEGSVSTLKIQRTQQEDSAVYLCASSPRQGYQPQHFGDGTRLSIL.

The chain has TRBV7-2 and TRBJ1-1; D gene unclear. Germline V gene sequence: CDR1 SGHTA, CDR2 FQGNSA. V was clipped by 5 bases and J by 5 bases, with 15 bases between them. The CDR3 sequence is 14 residues long. In nucleotides, the CDR3 is TGTGCCAGCAGCCCACCGAATAGAGGAACTGAAGCTTTCTTT. It encodes CASSPPNRGTEAFF.

The rearrangement joins TRBV21-1 to TRBJ1-4; the D call TRBD1 from the table was never checked on the DNA. TRBV21-1 is a documented pseudogene. The length of the CDR3 is 18 residues. CDR3 DNA: TGTGCCAGCAGCCGACCGGGACCCAGGGGTGAAAGGTCTGAAAAACTGTTTTTT. As protein: CASSRPGPRGERSEKLFF.

The rearrangement joins TRBV7-9 to TRBJ2-5; D is perhaps TRBD2 (6 bases). Germline lookup yields CDR1 SEHNR and CDR2 FQNEAQ (reference sequence). The CDR3 spans 14 residues. Trimming cost V 8 bases and J 2 bases, with 15 bases left between them. In nucleotides, the CDR3 is TGTGCCAGCGCTCGGACCGGGACTCAAGAGACCCAGTACTTC. As protein: CASARTGTQETQYF.

The gene calls are TRBV11-2 and TRBJ2-1; perhaps TRBD1 as D (5 bases). The germline V gene encodes CDR1 SGHAT and CDR2 FQNNGV. The CDR3 loop spans 14 amino acids. V gave up 4 bases and J gave up 10 bases, with 17 bases separating them. The CDR3 DNA is TGTGCCAGCAGCTCTCAGGCCCAGGGTCAGGAGCAGTTCTTC. Protein: CASSSQAQGQEQFF.

This clone has a handful of counts. V and J are TRBV4-1 and TRBJ1-6; possible D gene TRBD1, 5 bases. CDR1 is MGHRA and CDR2 is YSYEKL in the germline V gene. Trimming stripped 0 bases from V and 10 bases from J, with 22 bases between. The CDR3 extends over 18 amino acids. For the CDR3, the DNA is TGCGCCAGCAGCCAAGACCGGGGGATCCAGGGTGTAGAGTCACCCCTCCACTTT. It specifies CASSQDRGIQGVESPLHF.

This chain links TRBV5-4 with TRBJ2-2, with D tentatively TRBD1 (5 bases). Germline loops: CDR1 SGHNT, CDR2 YYREEE (reference sequence). V lost 0 bases to trimming and J lost 4 bases, with 13 bases between them. The CDR3 length is 16 residues. The CDR3 protein is CASSLGGQGATGELFF. CDR3 DNA sequence: TGTGCCAGCAGCTTGGGGGGTCAGGGTGCCACCGGGGAGCTGTTTTTT.

This clone was seen just once. V gene TRBV11-3 combines with J gene TRBJ2-3; possible D gene TRBD2, 7 bases. Trimming stripped 1 base from V and 2 bases from J, with 19 bases between. CDR1 and CDR2 from the germline V gene are SGHNT and YENEEA. CDR3 length: 18 amino acids. CDR3 sequence (DNA): TGTGCCAGCAGCTTAGTGTTAGGGGGGGGCCCCTACACAGATACGCAGTATTTT. Protein: CASSLVLGGGPYTDTQYF.

The V gene is TRBV9, the J gene TRBJ2-5; a weak D match, TRBD2 (7 bases). Germline CDR1 and CDR2: SGDLS and YYNGEE. CDR3 length: 16 residues. Trimming took 0 bases from V and 5 from J, leaving 17 bases between them. DNA for the CDR3: TGTGCCAGCAGCGTAGGGGGGGCGGGGGTCCGTGAGACCCAGTACTTC. Its protein product is CASSVGGAGVRETQYF.

V is TRBV15 and J is TRBJ1-1, with D unresolved. CDR3 length equals 14 residues. Trimming pared 5 bases from V and 0 bases from J, leaving 10 bases between. Germline V gene data show CDR1 as LNHNV and CDR2 as YYDKDF (reference sequence). Here the CDR3 DNA reads TGTGCCACCAGCGTCAAGCCCATGAACACTGAAGCTTTCTTT. This codes for CATSVKPMNTEAFF.

This clone was seen a handful of times. V and J are TRBV6-5 and TRBJ2-1, with 10 bases identical to TRBD2. The V segment lost 5 bases and the J segment 6 bases; nucleotides outside the gene matches: 7. This CDR3 spans 15 amino acids. CDR1 is MNHEY, CDR2 SVGAGI, per germline. For the CDR3, the DNA is TGTGCCAGCAGTCAAAGGACTAGCGGCCTCAATGAGCAGTTCTTC. Protein product: CASSQRTSGLNEQFF.

This clone was detected a few times. This sequence joins TRBV29-1 and TRBJ1-1, with 7 bases matching TRBD1. J lost 0 bases, V lost 6 bases, and 4 bases had no gene match. The CDR3 length is 13 residues. Per germline, CDR1 SQVTM and CDR2 ANQGSEA. CDR3 residues: CSVGGQLNTEAFF. DNA for the CDR3: TGCAGCGTAGGGGGACAGCTGAACACTGAAGCTTTCTTT.

This clone was counted once. Other DNA variants within this sample encode the same CDR3. This chain joins TRBV14 and TRBJ2-7, with a tentative D call TRBD2 (5 bases). Trimming removed 1 base at V and 2 bases at J, with 9 bases between. The CDR3 is 14 residues long. Germline V gene sequence: CDR1 SGHDN, CDR2 FVKESK. CDR3 DNA: TGTGCCAGCAGCCAAGTGGGGAGTGCCTACGAGCAGTACTTC. Amino acid sequence: CASSQVGSAYEQYF.

The chain uses TRBV5-1 and TRBJ2-2; possibly TRBD1 for D (6 bases). The germline V and J ends were trimmed by 2 bases and 4 bases, with 12 bases remaining between them. Looked up from germline, CDR1 is SGHRS and CDR2 is YFSETQ. The CDR3 is made up of 15 amino acids. The DNA for the CDR3 is TGCGCCAGCAGCTTTTCCGGGACATCCACCGGGGAGCTGTTTTTT. Protein product: CASSFSGTSTGELFF.

The gene calls are TRBV6-5 and TRBJ2-6, with D uncertain. This CDR3 contains 15 residues. In germline, CDR1 is MNHEY, CDR2 SVGAGI. V was pared by 2 bases and J by 0 bases, with 5 bases between. This chain's CDR3 is CASSYTASGANVLTF. CDR3 bases: TGTGCCAGCAGTTACACAGCCTCTGGGGCCAACGTCCTGACTTTC.

The sample holds a few counts of this clone. The chain carries TRBV29-1 and TRBJ2-5; TRBD2 matches at 8 bases. Losses at the gene ends were 6 bases for V and 5 bases for J; bases not matched to a gene: 14. The CDR3 is 15 amino acids. Germline CDR1 is SQVTM and CDR2 is ANQGSEA. In DNA, the CDR3 is TGCAGCGTCGAACGGGGGGGACGCCGGGCGGAGACCCAGTACTTC. It yields the protein CSVERGGRRAETQYF.

The chain joins TRBV19 to TRBJ1-2; TRBD1 agrees at 7 bases. J gave up 4 bases and V 6 bases, and 5 bases lay outside the gene matches. CDR3 size: 13 residues. CDR1 is LNHDA, CDR2 SQIVND, per germline (reference sequence). Here the CDR3 reads CASSPGTAYGYTF. DNA of the CDR3: TGTGCCAGTAGCCCCGGGACAGCCTATGGCTACACCTTC.

Concerning this clone itself: Distinct nucleotide sequences in the sample also encode this CDR3. J is TRBJ2-1 and V is TRBV9, with 12 bases lining up with TRBD2. The CDR3 is 16 amino acids. Trimming took 0 bases from V and 4 from J; bases not matched to a gene: 2. Germline V gives CDR1 SGDLS, CDR2 YYNGEE. The CDR3 bases are TGTGCCAGCAGCGTAGGGACTAGCGGGGCATACAATGAGCAGTTCTTC. The encoded protein is CASSVGTSGAYNEQFF.

The V and J genes are TRBV6-1 and TRBJ1-4, with a tentative D call TRBD1 (5 bases). The CDR3 runs to 16 residues. Germline V gene data show CDR1 as MNHNS and CDR2 as SASEGT. Trimming removed 3 bases at V and 8 bases at J, with 19 bases between. CDR3: CASSEGSAGGREKLFF. CDR3 in DNA: TGTGCCAGCAGTGAGGGGTCGGCCGGGGGACGGGAAAAACTGTTTTTT.

This chain links TRBV4-1 with TRBJ2-3, with 8 bases fitting TRBD1. This CDR3 has 17 residues. Germline lookup yields CDR1 MGHRA and CDR2 YSYEKL. The V and J ends lost 1 base and 14 bases, in that order; junction bases with no gene match: 20. The CDR3 is CASSQVGVQGGLSVRYF. As DNA, the CDR3 is TGCGCCAGCAGCCAAGTGGGCGTACAGGGGGGCCTTTCCGTTCGGTATTTT.

The chain employs TRBV6-1 and TRBJ1-1, with 8 bases that match TRBD1. The V and J ends lost 5 bases and 1 base, in that order; junction bases with no gene match: 3. Germline V CDR1 and CDR2: MNHNS, SASEGT. The CDR3 totals 14 residues. CDR3 sequence: CASSLDRGNTEAFF. The CDR3 coding sequence is TGTGCCAGCAGTCTAGACAGGGGGAACACTGAAGCTTTCTTT.

This clone showed up just a few times. The V gene is TRBV6-5, the J gene TRBJ1-6, with D uncertain. The CDR3 has 14 residues. Per the germline V gene, CDR1 is MNHEY and CDR2 is SVGAGI. V lost 2 bases and J lost 10, with 12 bases in between. Here the CDR3 reads CASSYGAEWSPLHF. In nucleotides, the CDR3 is TGTGCCAGCAGTTACGGAGCAGAGTGGTCACCCCTCCACTTT.

The chain carries TRBV2 and TRBJ1-2; no clear D gene. The CDR3 sequence is 10 residues long. Germline values: CDR1 SNHLY, CDR2 FYNNEI. Trimming took 6 bases from V and 6 from J, leaving 5 bases between them. CDR3 sequence (DNA): TGTGCCAGCAGCGAGGATGGCTACACCTTC. Its protein product is CASSEDGYTF.

The gene calls are TRBV5-4 and TRBJ1-2, with D unclear. Trimming stripped 5 bases from V and 3 bases from J, with 11 bases between. CDR1 is SGHNT and CDR2 is YYREEE in the germline V gene (reference sequence). This CDR3 has 13 amino acids. CDR3 bases: TGTGCCAGCAGTGGTGGAGGGTACTATGGCTACACCTTC. Its translation is CASSGGGYYGYTF.

The J gene is TRBJ2-1, the V gene TRBV11-3; 7 bases are shared with TRBD2. Germline V lookup: CDR1 SGHNT, CDR2 YENEEA. J was trimmed by 9 bases and V by 2 bases; bases with no gene match: 4. The CDR3 totals 13 residues. CDR3 in amino acids: CASSLRVAGEQFF. The CDR3 DNA sequence: TGTGCCAGCAGCTTAAGGGTAGCGGGTGAGCAGTTCTTC.

The J gene is TRBJ2-2, the V gene TRBV12-2; the DNA was not compared with TRBD1, the D call given in the table. TRBV12-2 is an annotated pseudogene. This CDR3 is 15 amino acids long. The DNA for the CDR3 is TGTGCAAGTCGCTCAAGGGACAGGGGGGCCGGGGAGCTGTTTTTT. Translated, it gives CASRSRDRGAGELFF.

The chain joins TRBV6-1 to TRBJ2-5, with D possibly being TRBD1 (7 bases). There are 15 residues in the CDR3. Germline CDR1 reads MNHNS; CDR2 reads SASEGT. Deletions cut 11 bases from V and 3 bases from J, with 22 bases between. CDR3: CAAALWARGEETQYF. The CDR3 nucleotides read TGTGCCGCCGCGTTGTGGGCCAGGGGGGAAGAGACCCAGTACTTC.

This clone turned up a few times. This chain links TRBV28 with TRBJ2-5, with 7 nucleotides matching TRBD1. J lost 4 bases, V lost 6 bases, and 8 bases had no gene match. The length of the CDR3 is 14 residues. The V gene's germline CDR1 is MDHEN and CDR2 SYDVKM. The CDR3: CASSRGQAAETQYF. The CDR3 nucleotides read TGTGCCAGCAGCCGAGGACAGGCGGCAGAGACCCAGTACTTC.

CDR3 DNA: TGCGCCAGCAGCCAGCTCCTTCGGGGGGAGCAGTACTTC. Translating it yields CASSQLLRGEQYF. This chain links TRBV4-1 with TRBJ2-7; D is perhaps TRBD2 (6 bases). This CDR3 region has 13 residues. Germline CDR1 reads MGHRA; CDR2 reads YSYEKL. V was trimmed by 3 bases and J by 7 bases, leaving 13 bases between them.

This clone is a singleton in its sample. The rearrangement links TRBV5-1 to TRBJ2-5; D remains ambiguous. The DNA end is a closer match to TRBJ2-7, so the J assignment may be wrong. The CDR3 is 14 amino acids. Germline V gene sequence: CDR1 SGHRS, CDR2 YFSETQ. The CDR3 coding sequence is TGCGCCAGCAGCTTGGCCTCTCAAAACTACGAGCAGTACTTC. Translated: CASSLASQNYEQYF.

Notes on this clone: The junction differs from germline at one of its ends, possibly a read error. The rearrangement joins TRBV2 to TRBJ2-1; 7 nucleotides match TRBD1. This CDR3 spans 11 amino acids. Germline loops: CDR1 SNHLY, CDR2 FYNNEI. The CDR3 loop reads CASSPRDSHLF. DNA for the CDR3: TGTGCCAGCAGTCCCCGGGACAGCCACCTCTTC.

The chain is built from TRBV4-1 and TRBJ1-2; D may be TRBD1 (5 bases). With 2 bases removed from V and 2 bases from J, the gap between germline ends came to 15 bases. Germline assignment: CDR1 MGHRA and CDR2 YSYEKL. The CDR3 runs 16 residues. The CDR3 DNA reads as TGCGCCAGCAGCCAACCCTCGGCAGGGAGGAACTATGGCTACACCTTC. Translated, it gives CASSQPSAGRNYGYTF.